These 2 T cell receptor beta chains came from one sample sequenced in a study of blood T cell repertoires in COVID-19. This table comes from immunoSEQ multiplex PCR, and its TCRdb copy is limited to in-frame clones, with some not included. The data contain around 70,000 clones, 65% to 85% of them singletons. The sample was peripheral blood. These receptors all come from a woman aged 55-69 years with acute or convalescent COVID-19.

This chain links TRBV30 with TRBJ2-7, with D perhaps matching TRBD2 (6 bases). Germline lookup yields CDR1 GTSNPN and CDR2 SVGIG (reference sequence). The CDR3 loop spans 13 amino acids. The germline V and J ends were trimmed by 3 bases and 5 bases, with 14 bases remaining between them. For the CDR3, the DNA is TGTGCCTGGAGCGTCCTAGCGTTCGACGAGCAGTACTTC. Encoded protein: CAWSVLAFDEQYF.

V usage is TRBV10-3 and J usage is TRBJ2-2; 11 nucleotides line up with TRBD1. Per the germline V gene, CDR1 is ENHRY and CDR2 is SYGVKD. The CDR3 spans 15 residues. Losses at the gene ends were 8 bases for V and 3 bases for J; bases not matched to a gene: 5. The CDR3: CAIAGQGVDTGELFF. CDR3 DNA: TGTGCCATCGCGGGACAGGGGGTGGACACCGGGGAGCTGTTTTTT.